These 9 T cell receptor beta chains were sequenced from one sample in a study of blood T cells in healthy people across ages. Next came a second PCR, run for about 6 to 11 cycles, which used a sample-barcoded 5' primer along with a J-beta primer mix. TCRdb re-analysed the 5' RACE reads in MiXCR, keeping a single row per CDR3 protein. The sample has over 1,500,000 distinct CDR3 sequences, about 49% seen once. Sequencing was done on a sample of blood. The receptors shown here come from a middle-aged woman in good health.

This chain joins TRBV4-1 and TRBJ2-1; D ambiguous. Trimming removed 0 bases from V and 4 bases from J, with 10 bases in between. The CDR3 spans 15 residues. Germline lookup yields CDR1 MGHRA and CDR2 YSYEKL. This CDR3 is CASSQEGTLYNEQFF. CDR3 nucleotide sequence: TGCGCCAGCAGCCAAGAAGGAACACTGTACAATGAGCAGTTCTTC.

CDR3 DNA: TGCGCCAGCAGCTCCATCCGGGACACCCCGGACTACGAGCAGTACTTC. Protein: CASSSIRDTPDYEQYF. The chain uses TRBV5-1 and TRBJ2-7; perhaps TRBD1 as D (6 bases). The V end was cut by 3 bases, the J end by 3 bases, with 19 bases between. The germline gives CDR1 SGHRS, CDR2 YFSETQ. The CDR3 is 16 amino acids.

This clonotype was observed a few times. The chain recombines TRBV4-3 with TRBJ2-3; D gene unclear. The V gene lost 3 bases and the J gene lost 2 bases, with 15 bases spanning the gap. The V gene's germline CDR1 is LGHNA and CDR2 YSLEER. The CDR3 has 16 residues. CDR3 DNA sequence: TGCGCCAGCAGCCAGTACCCAGGCGGTGCCACAGATACGCAGTATTTT. This translates into CASSQYPGGATDTQYF.

This clonotype occurred a few times. The genes are TRBV7-6 and TRBJ2-3; 7 bases agree with TRBD2. CDR1 is SGHVS, CDR2 FNYEAQ, per germline. This CDR3 is built from 18 residues. V lost 5 bases to trimming and J lost 2 bases; unmatched junction nucleotides: 16. The CDR3 DNA follows: TGTGCCAGCAGCGTTAGGTCCGGCGGGGGAGGGTTCACAGATACGCAGTATTTT. Residues: CASSVRSGGGGFTDTQYF.

This clonotype has only one observation. V is TRBV10-3 and J is TRBJ1-5; no definite D call. The CDR3 contains 13 residues. Germline V gene lookup returns CDR1 ENHRY and CDR2 SYGVKD. Between the trimmed V and J ends, which lost 0 bases and 7 bases, there was a span of 7 bases. The CDR3 DNA sequence: TGTGCCATCAGTGAGTCGATCGTCCAGCCCCAGCATTTT. It is translated as CAISESIVQPQHF.

The V gene is TRBV20-1, the J gene TRBJ2-3; 11 nucleotides align to TRBD2. Germline V gene sequence: CDR1 DFQATT, CDR2 SNEGSKA (reference sequence). V was clipped by 4 bases and J by 2 bases; unmatched bases: 11. This CDR3 region has 17 residues. The CDR3 reads CSATPQPSGRITDTQYF. In nucleotides, the CDR3 is TGCAGTGCTACTCCTCAGCCTAGCGGGAGGATCACAGATACGCAGTATTTT.

J is TRBJ2-5 and V is TRBV7-9; D could derive from TRBD1 or TRBD2 (6 bases each). Trimming stripped 1 base from V and 4 bases from J, with 28 bases between. The CDR3 spans 20 residues. Germline values: CDR1 SEHNR, CDR2 FQNEAQ (reference sequence). The CDR3: CASSLEDPRGTQLFLETQYF. Here the CDR3 DNA reads TGTGCCAGCAGCTTAGAGGACCCCCGGGGGACACAATTATTCTTAGAGACCCAGTACTTC.

The CDR3 region has the DNA TGTGCCAGCAGCTTAGTGGCGGGAGTTATAGATACGCAGTATTTT. Translation: CASSLVAGVIDTQYF. The chain joins TRBV7-3 to TRBJ2-3; 7 bases line up with TRBD2. This CDR3 contains 15 residues. Germline-derived CDR1 and CDR2 are SGHTA and FQGTGA. V dropped 2 bases and J dropped 5; count of bases not matched to a gene: 7.

V and J are TRBV5-6 and TRBJ2-5, with D unclear. CDR1 and CDR2 (germline): SGHDT, YYEEEE. The CDR3 has 13 residues. V lost 4 bases, J lost 4 bases, and 11 bases lay in between. The CDR3 here is CASSALARETQYF. The DNA for the CDR3 is TGTGCCAGCAGCGCATTAGCTCGAGAGACCCAGTACTTC.